The TCR beta chain described here comes from a study of blood T cell repertoires in COVID-19. Study-wide background: In each case, the material was cDNA or gDNA derived from T cells, B-cell-depleted T cells, or PBMCs.

Those who participated ranged in age from roughly 18 to 89 years and resided in 20 to 25 US areas. Grouping used clinical history reported by participants in a survey and questionnaire. Sequenced by immunoSEQ multiplex PCR; TCRdb stores in-frame clones only, minus some. The sample holds approximately 250,000 clones, around 85% seen once. In germline, CDR1 is SGDLS, CDR2 YYNGEE. Trimming took 0 bases from V and 5 from J, leaving 11 bases between them. The CDR3 spans 14 residues. V and J are TRBV9 and TRBJ1-1; no reliable D call. The sequencing input was PBMCs or T cells enriched from blood (not recorded which). This TCR derives from a woman in her forties or fifties with acute COVID-19. The CDR3 sequence is CASSVDLASTEAFF. DNA of the CDR3: TGTGCCAGCAGCGTAGATCTGGCATCTACTGAAGCTTTCTTT. The full variable domain, its missing parts supplied by reference TRBV9 and TRBJ1-1, is DSGVTQTPKHLITATGQRVTLRCSPRSGDLSVYWYQQSLDQGLQFLIQYYNGEERAKGNILERFSAQQFPDLHSELNLSSLELGDSALYFCASSVDLASTEAFFGQGTRLTVV.